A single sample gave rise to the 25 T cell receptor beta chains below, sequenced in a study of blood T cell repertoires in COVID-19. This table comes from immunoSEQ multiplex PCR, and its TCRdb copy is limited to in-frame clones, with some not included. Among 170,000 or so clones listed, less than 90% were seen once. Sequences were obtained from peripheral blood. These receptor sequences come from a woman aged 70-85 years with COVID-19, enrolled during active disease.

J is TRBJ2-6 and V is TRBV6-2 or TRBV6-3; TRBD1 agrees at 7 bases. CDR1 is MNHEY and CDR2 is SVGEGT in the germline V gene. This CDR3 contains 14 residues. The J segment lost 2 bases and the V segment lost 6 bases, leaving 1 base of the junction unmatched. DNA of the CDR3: TGTGCCAGCAGCGACAGGGCTGGGGCCAACGTCCTGACTTTC. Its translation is CASSDRAGANVLTF.

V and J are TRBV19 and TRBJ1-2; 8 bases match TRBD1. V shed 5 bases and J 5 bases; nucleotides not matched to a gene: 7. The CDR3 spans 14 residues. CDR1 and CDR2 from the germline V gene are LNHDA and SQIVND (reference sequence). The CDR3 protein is CASSSWDRRYGYTF. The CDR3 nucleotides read TGTGCCAGTAGTTCTTGGGACAGGCGTTATGGCTACACCTTC.

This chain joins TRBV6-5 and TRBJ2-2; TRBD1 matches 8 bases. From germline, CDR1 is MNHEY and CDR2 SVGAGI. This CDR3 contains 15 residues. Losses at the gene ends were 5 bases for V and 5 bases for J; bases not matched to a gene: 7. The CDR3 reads CASSRTGLGTGELFF. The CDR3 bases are TGTGCCAGCAGTCGGACAGGGCTCGGGACCGGGGAGCTGTTTTTT.

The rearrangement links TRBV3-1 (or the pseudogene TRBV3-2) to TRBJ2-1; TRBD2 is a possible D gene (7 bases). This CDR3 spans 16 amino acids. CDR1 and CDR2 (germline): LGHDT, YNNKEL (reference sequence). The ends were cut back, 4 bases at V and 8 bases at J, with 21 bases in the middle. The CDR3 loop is CASSRKLARGGDEQFF. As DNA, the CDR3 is TGTGCCAGCAGCCGAAAACTAGCACGAGGGGGGGATGAGCAGTTCTTC.

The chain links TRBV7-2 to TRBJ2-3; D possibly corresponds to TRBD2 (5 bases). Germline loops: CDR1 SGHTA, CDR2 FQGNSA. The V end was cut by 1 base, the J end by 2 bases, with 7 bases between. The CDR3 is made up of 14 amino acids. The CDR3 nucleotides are TGTGCCAGCAGCTTAGACGGGGTCACAGATACGCAGTATTTT. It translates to CASSLDGVTDTQYF.

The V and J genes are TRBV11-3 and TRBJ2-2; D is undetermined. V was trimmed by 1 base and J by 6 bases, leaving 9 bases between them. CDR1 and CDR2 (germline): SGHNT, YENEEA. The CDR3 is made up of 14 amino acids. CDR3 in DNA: TGTGCCAGCAGCTTAGTCGGCGGCTCCGGGGAGCTGTTTTTT. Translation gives CASSLVGGSGELFF.

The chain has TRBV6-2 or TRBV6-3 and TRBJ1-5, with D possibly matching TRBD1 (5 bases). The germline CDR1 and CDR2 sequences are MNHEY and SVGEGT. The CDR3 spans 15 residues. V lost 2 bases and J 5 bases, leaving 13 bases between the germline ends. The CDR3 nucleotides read TGTGCCAGCAGTTACCCGGCAGGGTTCGATCAGCCCCAGCATTTT. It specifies CASSYPAGFDQPQHF.

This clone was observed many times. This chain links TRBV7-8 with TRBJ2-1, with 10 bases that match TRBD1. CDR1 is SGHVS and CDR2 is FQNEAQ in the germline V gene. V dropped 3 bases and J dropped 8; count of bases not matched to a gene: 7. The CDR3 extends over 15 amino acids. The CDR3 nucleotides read TGTGCCAGCAGCTTTCCGGGACAGGGGATTCATGAGCAGTTCTTC. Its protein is CASSFPGQGIHEQFF.

The CDR3 DNA reads TGTGCCAGCAGTAGACAGGGTTGGACTGAAGCTTTCTTT. This translates into CASSRQGWTEAFF. The chain recombines TRBV6-5 with TRBJ1-1; TRBD1 agrees at 7 bases. Germline V gene data show CDR1 as MNHEY and CDR2 as SVGAGI. J was trimmed by 5 bases and V by 5 bases; bases with no gene match: 5. The CDR3 consists of 13 residues.

The CDR3 sequence: CSVSGQLTDTQYF. For the CDR3, the DNA is TGCAGCGTTTCGGGACAACTCACAGATACGCAGTATTTT. The V call is TRBV29-1, the J call TRBJ2-3; TRBD1 might be the D (6 bases). V gave up 5 bases and J gave up 2 bases, with 11 bases separating them. This CDR3 has 13 residues. Per germline, CDR1 SQVTM and CDR2 ANQGSEA.

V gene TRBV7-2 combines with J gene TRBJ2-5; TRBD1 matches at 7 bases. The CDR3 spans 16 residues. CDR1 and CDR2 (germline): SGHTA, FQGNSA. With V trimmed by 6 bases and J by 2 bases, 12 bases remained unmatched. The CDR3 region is CASSRQGRALQETQYF. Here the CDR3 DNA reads TGTGCCAGCAGTAGACAGGGTCGGGCGCTACAAGAGACCCAGTACTTC.

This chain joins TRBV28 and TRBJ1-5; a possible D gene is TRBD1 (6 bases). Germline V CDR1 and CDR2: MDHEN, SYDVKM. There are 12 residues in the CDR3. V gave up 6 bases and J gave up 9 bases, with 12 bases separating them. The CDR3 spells CASSQQGRPQHF. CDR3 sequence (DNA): TGTGCCAGCAGCCAACAGGGAAGGCCCCAGCATTTT.

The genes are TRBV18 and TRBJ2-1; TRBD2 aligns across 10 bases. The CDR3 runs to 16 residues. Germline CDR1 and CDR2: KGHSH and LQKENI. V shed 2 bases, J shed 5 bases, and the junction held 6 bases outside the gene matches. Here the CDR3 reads CASSPSELAGNNEQFF. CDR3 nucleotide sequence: TGTGCCAGCTCACCATCCGAACTAGCGGGAAACAATGAGCAGTTCTTC.

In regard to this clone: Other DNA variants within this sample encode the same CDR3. In nucleotides, the CDR3 is TGTGCCAGCAGTTTTAGTTCGGGGAACACCATATATTTT. This encodes CASSFSSGNTIYF. The chain carries TRBV28 and TRBJ1-3, with D unresolved. CDR1 MDHEN and CDR2 SYDVKM come from the germline V gene. V lost 3 bases and J 7 bases, leaving 10 bases between the germline ends. This CDR3 comprises 13 residues.

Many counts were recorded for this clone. DNA for the CDR3: TGTGCCAGCTCCGGGACAGCAACTAGCACAGATACGCAGTATTTT. Its translation is CASSGTATSTDTQYF. The chain carries TRBV18 and TRBJ2-3; 7 bases map to TRBD1. Germline V CDR1 and CDR2: KGHSH, LQKENI. The CDR3 contains 15 residues. V shed 6 bases, J shed 0 bases, and the junction held 6 bases outside the gene matches. The whole variable domain, remainder taken from reference TRBV18 and TRBJ2-3, is NAGVMQNPRHLVRRRGQEARLRCSPMKGHSHVYWYRQLPEEGLKFMVYLQKENIIDESGMPKERFSAEFPKEGPSILRIQQVVRGDSAAYFCASSGTATSTDTQYFGPGTRLTVL.

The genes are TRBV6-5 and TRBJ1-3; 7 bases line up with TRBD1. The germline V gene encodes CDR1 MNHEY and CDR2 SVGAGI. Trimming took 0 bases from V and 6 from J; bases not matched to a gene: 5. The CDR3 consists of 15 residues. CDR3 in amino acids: CASSYSWGQKNTIYF. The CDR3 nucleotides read TGTGCCAGCAGTTACTCGTGGGGACAGAAAAACACCATATATTTT.

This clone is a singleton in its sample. CDR3 DNA: TGCGCCAGCAGTGAGACTAGACTAGCCAAAAACATTCAGTACTTC. This encodes CASSETRLAKNIQYF. The chain uses TRBV10-2 and TRBJ2-4; tentatively, D is TRBD2 (5 bases). Germline V gene data show CDR1 as WSHSY and CDR2 as SAAADI. The CDR3 consists of 15 residues. V was clipped by 2 bases and J by 0 bases, with 8 bases between them.

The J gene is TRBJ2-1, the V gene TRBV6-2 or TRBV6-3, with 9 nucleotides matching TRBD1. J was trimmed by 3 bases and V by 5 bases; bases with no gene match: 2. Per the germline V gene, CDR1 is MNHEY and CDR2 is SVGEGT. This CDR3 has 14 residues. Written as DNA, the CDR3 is TGTGCCAGCAGTGCGACAGGGGGCTACAATGAGCAGTTCTTC. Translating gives CASSATGGYNEQFF.

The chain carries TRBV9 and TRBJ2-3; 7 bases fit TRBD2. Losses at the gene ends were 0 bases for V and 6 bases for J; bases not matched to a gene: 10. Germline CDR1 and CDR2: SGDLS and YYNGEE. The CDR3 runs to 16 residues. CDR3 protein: CASSVVEGGPWDTQYF. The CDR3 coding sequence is TGTGCCAGCAGCGTAGTTGAGGGAGGGCCGTGGGATACGCAGTATTTT.

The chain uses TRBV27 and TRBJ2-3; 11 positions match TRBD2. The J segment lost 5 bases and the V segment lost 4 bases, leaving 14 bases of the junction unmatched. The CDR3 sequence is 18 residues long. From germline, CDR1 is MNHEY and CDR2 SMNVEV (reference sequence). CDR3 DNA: TGTGCCAGCAGTTCATTATTTATAGCGGGAGGGCCATTAGATACGCAGTATTTT. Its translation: CASSSLFIAGGPLDTQYF.

CDR3 bases: TGTGCCAGCACCCCCCCAGGCAGAGACAATCAGCCCCAGCATTTT. Its protein product is CASTPPGRDNQPQHF. The gene calls are TRBV6-2 or TRBV6-3 and TRBJ1-5; D is undetermined. V lost 7 bases, J lost 3 bases, and 16 bases lay in between. The length of the CDR3 is 15 residues. The germline CDR1 and CDR2 sequences are MNHEY and SVGEGT.

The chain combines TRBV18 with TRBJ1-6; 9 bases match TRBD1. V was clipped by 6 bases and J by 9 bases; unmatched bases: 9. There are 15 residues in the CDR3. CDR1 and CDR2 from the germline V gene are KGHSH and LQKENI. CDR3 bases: TGTGCCAGCTCCCAGGGGGACAGGGAACGTTCACCCCTCCACTTT. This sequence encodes CASSQGDRERSPLHF.

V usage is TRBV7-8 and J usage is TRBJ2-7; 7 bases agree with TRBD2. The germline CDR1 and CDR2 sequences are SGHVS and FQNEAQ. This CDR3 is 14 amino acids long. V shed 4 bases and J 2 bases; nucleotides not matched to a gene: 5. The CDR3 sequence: CASSSLADTYEQYF. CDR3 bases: TGTGCCAGCAGCTCTCTAGCGGACACCTACGAGCAGTACTTC. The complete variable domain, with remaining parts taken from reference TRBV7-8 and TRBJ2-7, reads GAGVSQSPRYKVAKRGQDVALRCDPISGHVSLFWYQQALGQGPEFLTYFQNEAQLDKSGLPSDRFFAERPEGSVSTLKIQRTQQEDSAVYLCASSSLADTYEQYFGPGTRLTVT.

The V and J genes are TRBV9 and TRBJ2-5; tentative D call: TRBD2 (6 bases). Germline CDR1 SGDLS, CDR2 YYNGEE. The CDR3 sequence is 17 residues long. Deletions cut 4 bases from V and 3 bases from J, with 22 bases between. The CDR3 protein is CASSLGTGVGGKETQYF. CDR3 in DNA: TGTGCCAGCAGCCTAGGGACGGGAGTAGGAGGAAAAGAGACCCAGTACTTC.

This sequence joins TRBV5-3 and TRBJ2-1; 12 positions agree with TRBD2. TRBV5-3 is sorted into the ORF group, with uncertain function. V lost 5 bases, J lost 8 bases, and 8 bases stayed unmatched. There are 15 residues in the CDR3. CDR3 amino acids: CARRTGTSGRDEQFF. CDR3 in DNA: TGTGCCAGAAGAACCGGGACTAGCGGGCGGGATGAGCAGTTCTTC.